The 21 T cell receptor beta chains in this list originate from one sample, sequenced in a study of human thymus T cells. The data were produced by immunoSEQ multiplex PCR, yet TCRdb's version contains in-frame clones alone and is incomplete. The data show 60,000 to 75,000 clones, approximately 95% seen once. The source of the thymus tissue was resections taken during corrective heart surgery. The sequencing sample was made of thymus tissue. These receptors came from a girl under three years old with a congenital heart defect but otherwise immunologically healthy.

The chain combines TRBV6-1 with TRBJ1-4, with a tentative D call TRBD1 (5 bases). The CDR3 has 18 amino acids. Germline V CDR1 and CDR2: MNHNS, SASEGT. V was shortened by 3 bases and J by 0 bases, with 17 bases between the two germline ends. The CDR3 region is CASSELGGHYATNEKLFF. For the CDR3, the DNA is TGTGCCAGCAGTGAGTTAGGTGGACACTATGCAACTAATGAAAAACTGTTTTTT.

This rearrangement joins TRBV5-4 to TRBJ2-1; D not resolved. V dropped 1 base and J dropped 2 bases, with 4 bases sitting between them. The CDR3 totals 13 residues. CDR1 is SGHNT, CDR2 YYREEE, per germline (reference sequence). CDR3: CASSLPTYNEQFF. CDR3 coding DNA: TGTGCCAGCAGCTTGCCTACCTACAATGAGCAGTTCTTC.

This chain's CDR3 is CASSQAVLAGGPSQETQYF. Here the CDR3 DNA reads TGCGCCAGCAGCCAAGCCGTACTAGCGGGAGGGCCCTCCCAAGAGACCCAGTACTTC. This chain links TRBV4-1 with TRBJ2-5; 13 bases match TRBD2. Germline V gene lookup returns CDR1 MGHRA and CDR2 YSYEKL. V trimming: 1 base; J trimming: 1 base; junction bases outside the gene matches: 9. This CDR3 comprises 19 residues.

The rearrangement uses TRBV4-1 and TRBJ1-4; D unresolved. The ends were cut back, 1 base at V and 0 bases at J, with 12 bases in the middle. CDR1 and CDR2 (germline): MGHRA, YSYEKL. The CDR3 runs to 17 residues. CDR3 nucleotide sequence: TGCGCCAGCAGCCAAGCCCCCGACGTCTCAACTAATGAAAAACTGTTTTTT. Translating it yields CASSQAPDVSTNEKLFF.

CDR3 sequence: CASSARDRGLSYEQYF. Here the CDR3 DNA reads TGTGCCAGCAGTGCCCGGGACAGGGGCCTTTCCTACGAGCAGTACTTC. The chain links TRBV6-1 to TRBJ2-7; 10 bases line up with TRBD1. CDR1 is MNHNS, CDR2 SASEGT, per germline. J lost 1 base, V lost 4 bases, and 7 bases had no gene match. The CDR3 has 16 amino acids.

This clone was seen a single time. CDR3 sequence: CAWRATRSGNTIYF. In DNA form, the CDR3 reads TGTGCCTGGAGGGCGACGAGAAGTGGAAACACCATATATTTT. V is TRBV30 and J is TRBJ1-3; D ambiguous. The CDR3 totals 14 residues. V shed 3 bases and J shed 3 bases, with 12 bases lying between them. CDR1 and CDR2 (germline): GTSNPN, SVGIG (reference sequence).

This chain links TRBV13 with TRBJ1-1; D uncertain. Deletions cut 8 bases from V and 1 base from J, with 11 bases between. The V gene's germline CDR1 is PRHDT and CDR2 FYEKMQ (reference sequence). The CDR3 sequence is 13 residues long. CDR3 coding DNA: TGTGCCAGCCATTGGATAGCGAACACTGAAGCTTTCTTT. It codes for CASHWIANTEAFF.

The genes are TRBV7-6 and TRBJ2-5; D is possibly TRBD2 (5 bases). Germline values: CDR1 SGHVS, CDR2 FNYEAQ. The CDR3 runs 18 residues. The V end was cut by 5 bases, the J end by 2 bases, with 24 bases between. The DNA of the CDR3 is TGTGCCAGCAGCCGTCTAGGGTGGGTGGCGGAGGATCAAGAGACCCAGTACTTC. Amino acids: CASSRLGWVAEDQETQYF.

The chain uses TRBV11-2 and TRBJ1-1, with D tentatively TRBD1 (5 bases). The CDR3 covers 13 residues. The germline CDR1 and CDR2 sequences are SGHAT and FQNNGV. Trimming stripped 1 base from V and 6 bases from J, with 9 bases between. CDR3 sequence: CASSLGWGAEAFF. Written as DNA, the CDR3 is TGTGCCAGCAGCTTAGGCTGGGGCGCTGAAGCTTTCTTT.

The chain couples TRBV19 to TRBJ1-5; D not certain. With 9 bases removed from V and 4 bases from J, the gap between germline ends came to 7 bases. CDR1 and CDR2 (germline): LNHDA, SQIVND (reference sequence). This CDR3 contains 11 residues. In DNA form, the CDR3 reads TGTGCCAGCCGACCTAATCAGCCCCAGCATTTT. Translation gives CASRPNQPQHF.

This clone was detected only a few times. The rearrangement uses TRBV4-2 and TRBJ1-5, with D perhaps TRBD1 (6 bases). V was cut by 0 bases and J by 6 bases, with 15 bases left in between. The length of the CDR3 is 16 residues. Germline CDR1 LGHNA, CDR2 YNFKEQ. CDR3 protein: CASSQDPLGASQPQHF. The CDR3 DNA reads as TGTGCCAGCAGCCAAGATCCCCTGGGGGCAAGTCAGCCCCAGCATTTT.

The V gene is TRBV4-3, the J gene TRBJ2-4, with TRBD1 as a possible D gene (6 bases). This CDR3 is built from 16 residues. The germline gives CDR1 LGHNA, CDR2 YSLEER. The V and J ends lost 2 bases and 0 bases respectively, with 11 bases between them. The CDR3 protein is CASSQNNRAAKNIQYF. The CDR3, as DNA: TGCGCCAGCAGCCAAAACAACAGGGCAGCCAAAAACATTCAGTACTTC.

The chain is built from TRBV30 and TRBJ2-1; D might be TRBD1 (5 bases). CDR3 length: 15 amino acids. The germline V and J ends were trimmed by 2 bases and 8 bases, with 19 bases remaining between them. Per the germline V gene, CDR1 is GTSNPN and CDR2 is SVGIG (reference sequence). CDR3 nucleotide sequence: TGTGCCTGGAGTTTAGGGGATCCCTCTAGGGATGAGCAGTTCTTC. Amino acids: CAWSLGDPSRDEQFF. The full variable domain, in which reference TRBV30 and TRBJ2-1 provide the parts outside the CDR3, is SQTIHQWPATLVQPVGSPLSLECTVEGTSNPNLYWYRQAAGRGLQLLFYSVGIGQISSEVPQNLSASRPQDRQFILSSKKLLLSDSGFYLCAWSLGDPSRDEQFFGPGTRLTVL.

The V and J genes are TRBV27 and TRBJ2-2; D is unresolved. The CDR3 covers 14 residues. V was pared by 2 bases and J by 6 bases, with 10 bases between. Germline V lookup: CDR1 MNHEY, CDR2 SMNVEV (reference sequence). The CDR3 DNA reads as TGTGCCAGCAGTTTACCCGGGTCTCCCGGGGAGCTGTTTTTT. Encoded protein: CASSLPGSPGELFF.

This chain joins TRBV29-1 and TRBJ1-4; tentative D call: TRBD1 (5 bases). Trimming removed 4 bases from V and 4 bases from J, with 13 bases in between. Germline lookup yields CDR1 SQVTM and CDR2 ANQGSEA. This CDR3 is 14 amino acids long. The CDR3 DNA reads TGCAGCGTTGGGTTTCGGGGACTTAATGAAAAACTGTTTTTT. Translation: CSVGFRGLNEKLFF.

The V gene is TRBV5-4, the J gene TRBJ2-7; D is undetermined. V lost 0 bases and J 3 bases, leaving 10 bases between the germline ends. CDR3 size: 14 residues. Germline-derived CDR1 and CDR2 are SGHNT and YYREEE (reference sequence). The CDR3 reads CASSLEPGYYEQYF. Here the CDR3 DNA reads TGTGCCAGCAGCTTGGAGCCTGGGTACTACGAGCAGTACTTC.

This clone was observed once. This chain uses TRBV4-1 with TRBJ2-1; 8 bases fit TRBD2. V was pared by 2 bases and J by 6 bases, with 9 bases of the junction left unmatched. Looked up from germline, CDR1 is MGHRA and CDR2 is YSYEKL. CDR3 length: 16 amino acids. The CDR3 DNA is TGCGCCAGCAGCCAAACCGGGAGGGCCGGTGGCAATGAGCAGTTCTTC. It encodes CASSQTGRAGGNEQFF.

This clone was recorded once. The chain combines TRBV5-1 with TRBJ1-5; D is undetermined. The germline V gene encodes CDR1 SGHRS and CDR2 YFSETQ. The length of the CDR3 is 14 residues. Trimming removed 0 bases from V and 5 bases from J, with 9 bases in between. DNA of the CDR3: TGCGCCAGCAGCTTGGATCCGGGAGATCAGCCCCAGCATTTT. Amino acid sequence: CASSLDPGDQPQHF.

CDR3 sequence (DNA): TGTGCCAGCAGTTTATTAGCACAGGGAGAGCACGAGCAGTACTTC. Translating it yields CASSLLAQGEHEQYF. This chain links TRBV28 with TRBJ2-7; weak D call: TRBD1 (6 bases). Trimming took 1 base from V and 5 from J, leaving 15 bases between them. The CDR3 is made up of 15 amino acids. CDR1 MDHEN and CDR2 SYDVKM come from the germline V gene.

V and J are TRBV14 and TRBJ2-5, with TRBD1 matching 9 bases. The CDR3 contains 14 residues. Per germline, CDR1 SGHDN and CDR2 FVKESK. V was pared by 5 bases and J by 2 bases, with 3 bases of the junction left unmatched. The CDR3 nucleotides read TGTGCCAGCAGCGGACAGGGGAATCAAGAGACCCAGTACTTC. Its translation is CASSGQGNQETQYF. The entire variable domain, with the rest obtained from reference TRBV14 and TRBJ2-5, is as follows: EAGVTQFPSHSVIEKGQTVTLRCDPISGHDNLYWYRRVMGKEIKFLLHFVKESKQDESGMPNNRFLAERTGGTYSTLKVQPAELEDSGVYFCASSGQGNQETQYFGPGTRLLVL.

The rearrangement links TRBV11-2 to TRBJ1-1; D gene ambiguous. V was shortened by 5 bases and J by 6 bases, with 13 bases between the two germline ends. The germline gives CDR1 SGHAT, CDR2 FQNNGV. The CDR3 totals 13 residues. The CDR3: CASSKARVAEAFF. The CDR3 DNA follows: TGTGCCAGCAGCAAAGCGCGGGTCGCTGAAGCTTTCTTT.